These T cell receptor beta chains were read from a single sample in a study of OX40 agonist ivuxolimab in advanced cancers. Sequencing was performed with immunoSEQ multiplex PCR; in TCRdb, only in-frame clones are kept and a portion is missing. The repertoire holds about 61,000 clones, about 92% seen once, with approximately 23% in the top ten. The specimen was CD4+ or CD8+ T cells sorted from blood, collected in a trial of the OX40 agonist ivuxolimab. The source is an adult with an advanced solid tumor such as melanoma, head and neck, liver or kidney cancer. CDR3s leave out the opening cysteine and the closing phenylalanine or tryptophan. Fields, in order: V gene, CDR3 protein.

>TRBV6-5
ASSYGWGEADTQY
>TRBV14
ASSPVGWAAVQETQY
>TRBV10-3
AIKRTDYNSPLH
>TRBV28
ASSFIAGETQY
>TRBV9
ASSSGQRMNTEAF
>TRBV28
ASSFWGTSYEQY
>TRBV28
ASSLGSGGHQPQH
>TRBV27
ASSVYNEQF
>TRBV7-6
ASSLQGRDFSYNSPLH
>TRBV7-6
ASSPSSGTYNEQF
>TRBV5-6
ASSSGYNQPQH
>TRBV19
ASSGSQDWGNSPLH
>TRBV2
ASSEIGRDGTDTQY
>TRBV11-2
ASSLTLEQY
>TRBV6-5
ASSYSFGKIAEQF
>TRBV6-6
ASSFRQGDPNYGYT
>TRBV27
ASSLLAGNDEQY
>TRBV7-8
ASSRPAGGSYNEQF
>TRBV15
ATSRFGQQEPSSYNSPLH
>TRBV7-8
ASSWTGPDEKLF
>TRBV28
AIRNGYGYT
>TRBV27
ASSGGGPNEQF
>TRBV9
ASSVAGGELF
>TRBV11-2
ASSLDRRGPPNYGYT
>TRBV30
AWSVRGELF
>TRBV25-1
ASSLTGGHGYT
>TRBV15
ATSRLATDTQY
>TRBV30
ACIQRSNEQF
>TRBV7-9
ASSALAGGVNEQF
>TRBV7-9
ASSARLAGSTDTQY
>TRBV9
ASSEFYGSYNEQF
>TRBV6-6
ASSQADSLSGNTIY
>TRBV28
ASSPPGRFANVLT
>TRBV6-5
ASSYSTGGELF
>TRBV10-3
AISKWGQGYGYT
>TRBV28
ASSLSGWGILSENEKLF
>TRBV30
AWSVGAGSDTQY
>TRBV7-9
AGRGPDGYT
>TRBV28
ASSLPPTEDNEQF
>TRBV30
AWRGGTSGLSDTQY
>TRBV11-2
ASSLFPGGTEAF
>TRBV27
ASSLRGVSTEAF
>TRBV7-9
ASSGDRGQQF